This T cell receptor (beta chain) was sequenced during a study of cytomegalovirus exposure and HLA in healthy donors. The PCR used 60 Vbeta and 13 Jbeta primers. TCRdb keeps only in-frame clones here, not all; method: immunoSEQ multiplex PCR. The sample consists of 100,000 to 150,000 clones, roughly a tenth of them appearing once. The germline CDR1 and CDR2 sequences are WNHNN and SYGVQD (reference sequence). This CDR3 spans 15 amino acids. J lost 3 bases, V lost 3 bases, and 6 bases had no gene match. This clone was picked up a small number of times. Its antigen is not known. Study results and limitations: Through in vitro validation, three CMV-associated chains were shown to be specific for CMV antigens. In a later analysis, about 17,000 TCR beta sequences were associated with HLA alleles at 0.05 false discovery rate. Some V segments could not be told apart, so they were left out, TRBV6-2 and TRBV6-3 among them. Most of the CMV-associated TCR beta chains (in a later analysis) appeared to be HLA-restricted.

The rearrangement links TRBV10-1 to TRBJ2-7, with 9 bases aligning to TRBD2. The receptor's source is a woman between 18 and 29 years old in good health and CMV-seropositive. Sequenced material: PBMCs. The CDR3 DNA is TGCGCCAGCAGTGAACGTCCTAGCGGGATCTACGAGCAGTACTTC. Translation: CASSERPSGIYEQYF.